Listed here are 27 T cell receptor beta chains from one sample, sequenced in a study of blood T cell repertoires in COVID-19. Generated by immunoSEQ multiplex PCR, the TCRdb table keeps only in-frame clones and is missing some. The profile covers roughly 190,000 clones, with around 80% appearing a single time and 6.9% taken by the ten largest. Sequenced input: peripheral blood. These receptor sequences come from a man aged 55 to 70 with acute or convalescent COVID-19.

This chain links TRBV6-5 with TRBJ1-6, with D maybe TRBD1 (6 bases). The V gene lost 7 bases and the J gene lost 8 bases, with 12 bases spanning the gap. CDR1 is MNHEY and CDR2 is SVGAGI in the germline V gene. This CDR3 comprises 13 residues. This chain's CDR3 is CASTQGRDSPLHF. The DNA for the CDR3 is TGTGCCAGCACGCAGGGGCGGGATTCACCCCTCCACTTT.

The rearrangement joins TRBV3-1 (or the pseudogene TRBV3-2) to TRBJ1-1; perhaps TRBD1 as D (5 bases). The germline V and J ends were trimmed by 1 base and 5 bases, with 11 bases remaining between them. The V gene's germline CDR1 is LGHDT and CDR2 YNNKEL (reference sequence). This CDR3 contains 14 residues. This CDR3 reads CASSQAGRRTEAFF. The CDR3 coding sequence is TGTGCCAGCAGCCAAGCAGGGAGGAGGACTGAAGCTTTCTTT.

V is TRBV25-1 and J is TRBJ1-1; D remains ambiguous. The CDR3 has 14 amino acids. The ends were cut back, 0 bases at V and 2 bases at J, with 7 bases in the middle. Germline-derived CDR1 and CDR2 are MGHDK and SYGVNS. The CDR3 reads CASSEYEVNTEAFF. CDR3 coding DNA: TGTGCCAGCAGTGAATATGAGGTTAACACTGAAGCTTTCTTT.

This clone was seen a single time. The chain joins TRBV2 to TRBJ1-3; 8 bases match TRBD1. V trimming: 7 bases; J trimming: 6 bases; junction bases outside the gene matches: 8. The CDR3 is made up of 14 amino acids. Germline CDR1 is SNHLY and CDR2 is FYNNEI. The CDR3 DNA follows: TGTGCCAGCACCATATACAGGGGGGAAAACACCATATATTTT. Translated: CASTIYRGENTIYF.

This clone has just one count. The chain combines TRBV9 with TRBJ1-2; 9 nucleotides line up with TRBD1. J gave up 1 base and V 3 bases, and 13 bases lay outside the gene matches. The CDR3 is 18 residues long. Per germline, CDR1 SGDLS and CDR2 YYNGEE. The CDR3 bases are TGTGCCAGCAGCGGATCAAGGCGGGACAGGGAGGTTAACTATGGCTACACCTTC. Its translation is CASSGSRRDREVNYGYTF.

DNA for the CDR3: TGTGCCAGCCTTTTAGCGGGAGTCGGTGAGCAGTTCTTC. Its translation is CASLLAGVGEQFF. This chain links TRBV5-4 with TRBJ2-1, with TRBD2 matching 9 bases. Germline V CDR1 and CDR2: SGHNT, YYREEE (reference sequence). The V and J ends lost 7 bases and 9 bases, in that order; junction bases with no gene match: 8. The CDR3 spans 13 residues.

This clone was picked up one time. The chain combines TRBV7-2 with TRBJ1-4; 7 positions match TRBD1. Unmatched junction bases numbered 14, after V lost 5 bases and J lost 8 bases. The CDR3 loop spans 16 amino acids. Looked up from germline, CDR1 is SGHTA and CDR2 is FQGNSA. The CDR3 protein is CASSATLRGFREKLFF. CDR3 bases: TGTGCCAGCAGCGCAACCCTCAGGGGGTTCAGAGAAAAACTGTTTTTT. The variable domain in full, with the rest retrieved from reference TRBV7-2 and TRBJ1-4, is GAGVSQSPSNKVTEKGKDVELRCDPISGHTALYWYRQSLGQGLEFLIYFQGNSAPDKSGLPSDRFSAERTGGSVSTLTIQRTQQEDSAVYLCASSATLRGFREKLFFGSGTQLSVL.

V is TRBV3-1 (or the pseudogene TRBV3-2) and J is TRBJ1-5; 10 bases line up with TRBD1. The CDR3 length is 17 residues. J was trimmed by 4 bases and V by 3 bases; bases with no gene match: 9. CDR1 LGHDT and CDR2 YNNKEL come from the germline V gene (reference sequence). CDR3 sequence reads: CASSHGGTGDPNQPQHF. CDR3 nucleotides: TGTGCCAGCAGCCACGGCGGGACAGGGGACCCTAATCAGCCCCAGCATTTT.

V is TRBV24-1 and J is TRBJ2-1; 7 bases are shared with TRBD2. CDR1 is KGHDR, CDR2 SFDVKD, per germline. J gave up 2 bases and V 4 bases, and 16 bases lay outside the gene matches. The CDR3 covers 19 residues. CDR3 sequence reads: CATSEKRAGSFPTYNEQFF. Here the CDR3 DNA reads TGTGCCACCAGTGAAAAAAGAGCGGGATCTTTCCCTACCTACAATGAGCAGTTCTTC.

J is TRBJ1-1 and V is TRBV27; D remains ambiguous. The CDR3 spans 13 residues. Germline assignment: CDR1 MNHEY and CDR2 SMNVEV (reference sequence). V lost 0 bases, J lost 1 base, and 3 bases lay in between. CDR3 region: CASSLSANTEAFF. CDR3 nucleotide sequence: TGTGCCAGCAGTTTATCGGCGAACACTGAAGCTTTCTTT.

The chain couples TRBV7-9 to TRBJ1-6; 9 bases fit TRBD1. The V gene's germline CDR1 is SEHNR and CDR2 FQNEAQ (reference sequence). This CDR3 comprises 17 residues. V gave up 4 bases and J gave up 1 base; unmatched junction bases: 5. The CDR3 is CASSSSTGGSYNSPLHF. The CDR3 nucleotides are TGTGCCAGCAGCTCTTCGACAGGGGGGTCCTATAATTCACCCCTCCACTTT.

In DNA form, the CDR3 reads TGTGCCAGCAGTTTAGGGGCCAGTGAAGCTTTCTTT. It translates to CASSLGASEAFF. The chain links TRBV12-3 or TRBV12-4 to TRBJ1-1; D remains ambiguous. This CDR3 region has 12 residues. Trimming pared 1 base from V and 7 bases from J, leaving 7 bases between.

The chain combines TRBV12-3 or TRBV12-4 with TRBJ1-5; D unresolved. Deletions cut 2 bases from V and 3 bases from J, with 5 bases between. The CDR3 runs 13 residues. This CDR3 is CASSLQDNQPQHF. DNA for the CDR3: TGTGCCAGCAGTTTACAGGACAATCAGCCCCAGCATTTT.

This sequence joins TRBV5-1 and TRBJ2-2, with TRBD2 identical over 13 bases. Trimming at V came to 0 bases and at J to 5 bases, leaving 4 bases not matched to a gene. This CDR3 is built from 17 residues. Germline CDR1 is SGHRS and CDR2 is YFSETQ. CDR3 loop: CASSLGGTSGMTGELFF. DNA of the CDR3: TGCGCCAGCAGCTTGGGCGGGACTAGCGGGATGACCGGGGAGCTGTTTTTT.

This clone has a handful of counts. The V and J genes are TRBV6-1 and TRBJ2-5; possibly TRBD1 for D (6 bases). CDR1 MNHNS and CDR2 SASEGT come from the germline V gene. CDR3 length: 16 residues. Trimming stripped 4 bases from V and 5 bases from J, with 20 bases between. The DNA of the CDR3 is TGTGCCAGCAGTGCGTCCACAGGGCAGGTTGAGGAGACCCAGTACTTC. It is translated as CASSASTGQVEETQYF.

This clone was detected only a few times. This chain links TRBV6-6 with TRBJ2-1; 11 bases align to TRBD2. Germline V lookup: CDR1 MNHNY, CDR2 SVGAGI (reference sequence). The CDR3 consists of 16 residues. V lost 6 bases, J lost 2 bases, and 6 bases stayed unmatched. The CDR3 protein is CASRDPSGGTYNEQFF. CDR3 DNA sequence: TGTGCCAGCAGGGACCCTAGCGGGGGGACCTACAATGAGCAGTTCTTC.

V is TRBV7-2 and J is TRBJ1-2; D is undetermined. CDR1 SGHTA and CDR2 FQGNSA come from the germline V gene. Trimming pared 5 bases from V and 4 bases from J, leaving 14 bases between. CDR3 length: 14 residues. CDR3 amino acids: CASSHSTGTYGYTF. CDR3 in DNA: TGTGCCAGCAGCCACTCTACGGGTACCTATGGCTACACCTTC.

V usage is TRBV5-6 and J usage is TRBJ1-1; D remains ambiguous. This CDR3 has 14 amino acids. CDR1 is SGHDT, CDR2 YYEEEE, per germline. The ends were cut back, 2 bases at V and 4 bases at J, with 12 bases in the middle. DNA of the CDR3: TGTGCCAGCAGCTTTTCCGGCGGTGGCACTGAAGCTTTCTTT. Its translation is CASSFSGGGTEAFF.

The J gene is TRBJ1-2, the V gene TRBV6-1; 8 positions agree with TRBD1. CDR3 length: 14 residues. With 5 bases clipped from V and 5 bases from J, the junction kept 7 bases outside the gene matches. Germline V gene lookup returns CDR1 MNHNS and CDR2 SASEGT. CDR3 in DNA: TGTGCCAGCAGTCACGGGACAGGTTCTTATGGCTACACCTTC. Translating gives CASSHGTGSYGYTF.

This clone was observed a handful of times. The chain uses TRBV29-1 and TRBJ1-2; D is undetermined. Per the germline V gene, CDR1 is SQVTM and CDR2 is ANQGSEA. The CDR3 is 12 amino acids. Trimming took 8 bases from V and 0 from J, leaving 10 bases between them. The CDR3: CSTVTANYGYTF. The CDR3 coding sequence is TGCAGCACGGTAACAGCTAACTATGGCTACACCTTC. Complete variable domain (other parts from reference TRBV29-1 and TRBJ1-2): SAVISQKPSRDICQRGTSLTIQCQVDSQVTMMFWYRQQPGQSLTLIATANQGSEATYESGFVIDKFPISRPNLTFSTLTVSNMSPEDSSIYLCSTVTANYGYTFGSGTRLTVV.

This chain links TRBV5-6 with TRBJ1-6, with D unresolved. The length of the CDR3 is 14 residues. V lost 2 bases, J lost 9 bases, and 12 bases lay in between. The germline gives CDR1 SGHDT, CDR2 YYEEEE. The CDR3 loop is CASSFWRRSSPLHF. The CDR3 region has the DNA TGTGCCAGCAGCTTTTGGCGTAGGAGTTCACCCCTCCACTTT. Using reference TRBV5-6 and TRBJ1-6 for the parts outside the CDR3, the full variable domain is DAGVTQSPTHLIKTRGQQVTLRCSPKSGHDTVSWYQQALGQGPQFIFQYYEEEERQRGNFPDRFSGHQFPNYSSELNVNALLLGDSALYLCASSFWRRSSPLHFGNGTRLTVT.

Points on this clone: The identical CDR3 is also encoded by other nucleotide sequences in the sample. Here the CDR3 DNA reads TGTGCCACCAGCAGAGATTCGGGCTCTGGAAACACCATATATTTT. This codes for CATSRDSGSGNTIYF. The genes are TRBV15 and TRBJ1-3; the D is unclear. This CDR3 spans 15 amino acids. CDR1 and CDR2 from the germline V gene are LNHNV and YYDKDF (reference sequence). Trimming removed 0 bases at V and 0 bases at J, with 6 bases between. The full variable domain, completed using reference TRBV15 and TRBJ1-3, is DAMVIQNPRYQVTQFGKPVTLSCSQTLNHNVMYWYQQKSSQAPKLLFHYYDKDFNNEADTPDNFQSRRPNTSFCFLDIRSPGLGDTAMYLCATSRDSGSGNTIYFGEGSWLTVV.

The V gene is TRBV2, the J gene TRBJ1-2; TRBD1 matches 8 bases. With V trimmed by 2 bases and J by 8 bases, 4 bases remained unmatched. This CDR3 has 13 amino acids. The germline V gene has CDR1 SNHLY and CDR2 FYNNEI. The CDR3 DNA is TGTGCCAGCAGTGAACCCCAGGGGGCAGGCTACACCTTC. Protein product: CASSEPQGAGYTF.

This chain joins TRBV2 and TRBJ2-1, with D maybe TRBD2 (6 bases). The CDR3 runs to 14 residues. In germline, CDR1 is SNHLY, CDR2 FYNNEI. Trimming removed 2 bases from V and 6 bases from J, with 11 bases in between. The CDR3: CASSEIASANEQFF. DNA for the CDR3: TGTGCCAGCAGTGAAATTGCTAGCGCCAATGAGCAGTTCTTC.

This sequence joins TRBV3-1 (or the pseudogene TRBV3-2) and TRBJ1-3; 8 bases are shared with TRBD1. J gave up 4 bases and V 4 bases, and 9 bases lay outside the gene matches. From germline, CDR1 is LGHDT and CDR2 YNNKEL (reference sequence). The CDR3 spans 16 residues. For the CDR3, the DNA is TGTGCCAGCAGCCCAGGGGCGACAGGGGTCGGAAACACCATATATTTT. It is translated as CASSPGATGVGNTIYF.

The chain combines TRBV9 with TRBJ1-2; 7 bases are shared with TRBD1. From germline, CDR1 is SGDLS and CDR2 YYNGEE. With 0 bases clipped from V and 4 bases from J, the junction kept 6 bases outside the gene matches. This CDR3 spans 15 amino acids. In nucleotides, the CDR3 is TGTGCCAGCAGCGTAGATACAGGGGCCCTCTATGGCTACACCTTC. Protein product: CASSVDTGALYGYTF.

The CDR3 coding sequence is TGTGCCAGCAGCCCCGACAGGCCCTACACAGATACGCAGTATTTT. Encoded protein: CASSPDRPYTDTQYF. The chain links TRBV2 to TRBJ2-3, with D maybe TRBD1 (6 bases). Germline CDR1 and CDR2: SNHLY and FYNNEI. This CDR3 region has 15 residues. Trimming took off 6 bases at V and 2 bases at J, with 15 bases between the two ends.